The 28 T cell receptor beta chains presented below share a single source sample, sequenced in a study of early stage breast cancer tumors. Here immunoSEQ multiplex PCR was the method, and the copy in TCRdb shows in-frame clones only, minus some. The data hold around 60,000 clones, with over 60% observed a single time. Sequenced material: blood. These receptors all stem from a person aged 30 to 40 with breast cancer.

The V call is TRBV18, the J call TRBJ1-1; no reliable D call. Looked up from germline, CDR1 is KGHSH and CDR2 is LQKENI. Trimming shortened V by 2 bases and J by 1 base, and 5 bases separated the two germline ends. This CDR3 region has 13 residues. As DNA, the CDR3 is TGTGCCAGCTCACCAGGGCGGAACACTGAAGCTTTCTTT. As protein: CASSPGRNTEAFF.

The rearrangement links TRBV19 to TRBJ1-2, with 8 bases aligning to TRBD1. V lost 1 base, J lost 4 bases, and 2 bases stayed unmatched. The CDR3 has 14 residues. Germline values: CDR1 LNHDA, CDR2 SQIVND (reference sequence). CDR3 in amino acids: CASSIVTGGYGYTF. For the CDR3, the DNA is TGTGCCAGTAGTATAGTAACAGGGGGCTATGGCTACACCTTC.

The CDR3 DNA sequence: TGCGCCAGCAGTCAATCTGAGGGGAACTCCGGATATGGCTACACCTTC. This translates into CASSQSEGNSGYGYTF. V is TRBV23-1 and J is TRBJ1-2; maybe TRBD1 (5 bases). TRBV23-1 falls under the ORF class, with uncertain function. This CDR3 has 16 amino acids. The V and J ends lost 0 bases and 5 bases respectively, with 16 bases between them.

Here the CDR3 reads CASSIILAGGYEQYF. The CDR3 DNA follows: TGTGCCAGCAGCATTATACTAGCGGGAGGGTACGAGCAGTACTTC. The chain links TRBV7-6 to TRBJ2-7; 13 positions agree with TRBD2. Looked up from germline, CDR1 is SGHVS and CDR2 is FNYEAQ. The V segment lost 5 bases and the J segment 4 bases; nucleotides outside the gene matches: 5. CDR3 length equals 15 residues.

CDR3 sequence (DNA): TGTGCCAGCAGCTTGGTTATTGGCAACTTTCAGGGCTACACCTTC. Protein product: CASSLVIGNFQGYTF. V gene TRBV5-4 combines with J gene TRBJ1-2; the D is unclear. This CDR3 contains 15 residues. Germline CDR1 is SGHNT and CDR2 is YYREEE (reference sequence). Trimming cost V 0 bases and J 8 bases, with 17 bases left between them.

The CDR3 spells CASSLAGPLTQYF. The CDR3 DNA is TGTGCCAGCAGCTTAGCTGGGCCTCTGACCCAGTACTTC. The chain links TRBV7-9 to TRBJ2-5; D gene ambiguous. Germline V gene lookup returns CDR1 SEHNR and CDR2 FQNEAQ (reference sequence). CDR3 size: 13 residues. The germline V and J ends were trimmed by 0 bases and 7 bases, with 9 bases remaining between them.

The gene calls are TRBV7-8 and TRBJ1-3, with D unresolved. CDR3 size: 13 residues. Trimming cost V 5 bases and J 3 bases, with 8 bases left between them. From germline, CDR1 is SGHVS and CDR2 FQNEAQ. CDR3 protein: CASSTNYGNTIYF. The CDR3 bases are TGTGCCAGCAGCACCAACTATGGAAACACCATATATTTT.

This clone was counted once. The chain combines TRBV7-2 with TRBJ2-7; TRBD2 is a possible D gene (6 bases). The germline V and J ends were trimmed by 3 bases and 2 bases, with 23 bases remaining between them. CDR3 size: 18 residues. The germline gives CDR1 SGHTA, CDR2 FQGNSA. The CDR3 protein is CASSFLWGEEGITYEQYF. As DNA, the CDR3 is TGTGCCAGCAGCTTCCTCTGGGGAGAGGAGGGGATAACCTACGAGCAGTACTTC.

V usage is TRBV7-2 and J usage is TRBJ2-3; D might be TRBD1 (6 bases). Germline CDR1 SGHTA, CDR2 FQGNSA. The CDR3 has 15 amino acids. Trimming removed 5 bases from V and 3 bases from J, with 15 bases in between. CDR3 coding DNA: TGTGCCAGCAGCGCGAGCCACAGGGAAACAGATACGCAGTATTTT. It translates to CASSASHRETDTQYF.

The chain joins TRBV10-3 to TRBJ1-1; D is perhaps TRBD1 (6 bases). The length of the CDR3 is 16 residues. V lost 5 bases and J 1 base, leaving 17 bases between the germline ends. Germline lookup yields CDR1 ENHRY and CDR2 SYGVKD. CDR3 bases: TGTGCCATCAGTTCCCCTCGAGGCAGGGGGAACACTGAAGCTTTCTTT. Translated, it gives CAISSPRGRGNTEAFF.

This clone has only a few counts. The gene calls are TRBV2 and TRBJ2-1, with D unresolved. CDR1 is SNHLY, CDR2 FYNNEI, per germline. V lost 3 bases and J lost 6, with 6 bases in between. There are 12 residues in the CDR3. The CDR3 DNA reads as TGTGCCAGCAGTGAGCGGTCCAATGAGCAGTTCTTC. Translated: CASSERSNEQFF.

The J gene is TRBJ1-6, the V gene TRBV30; D is possibly TRBD1 (6 bases). The CDR3 runs 16 residues. The germline V gene encodes CDR1 GTSNPN and CDR2 SVGIG (reference sequence). V was pared by 5 bases and J by 9 bases, with 23 bases between. The CDR3 spells CAWGGPVGGRGSPLHF. The CDR3 DNA is TGTGCCTGGGGGGGGCCCGTCGGGGGTAGGGGTTCACCCCTCCACTTT. Together with reference TRBV30 and TRBJ1-6, the CDR3 gives the full variable domain: SQTIHQWPATLVQPVGSPLSLECTVEGTSNPNLYWYRQAAGRGLQLLFYSVGIGQISSEVPQNLSASRPQDRQFILSSKKLLLSDSGFYLCAWGGPVGGRGSPLHFGNGTRLTVT.

The CDR3 loop reads CASSLIRESTEAFF. CDR3 coding DNA: TGTGCCAGCAGCTTAATCAGGGAAAGCACTGAAGCTTTCTTT. V usage is TRBV11-2 and J usage is TRBJ1-1; D is perhaps TRBD1 (5 bases). The CDR3 runs 14 residues. Looked up from germline, CDR1 is SGHAT and CDR2 is FQNNGV. V was pared by 2 bases and J by 4 bases, with 11 bases between.

The chain joins TRBV2 to TRBJ1-5, with TRBD1 as a possible D gene (5 bases). Trimming shortened V by 6 bases and J by 6 bases, and 21 bases separated the two germline ends. The CDR3 spans 16 residues. The V gene's germline CDR1 is SNHLY and CDR2 FYNNEI. CDR3 nucleotide sequence: TGTGCCAGCAGAGACGGGAGCGGGGCTCCCGGTCAGCCCCAGCATTTT. Its protein is CASRDGSGAPGQPQHF. Full variable domain (outside the CDR3, taken from reference TRBV2 and TRBJ1-5): EPEVTQTPSHQVTQMGQEVILRCVPISNHLYFYWYRQILGQKVEFLVSFYNNEISEKSEIFDDQFSVERPDGSNFTLKIRSTKLEDSAMYFCASRDGSGAPGQPQHFGDGTRLSIL.

The chain carries TRBV6-1 and TRBJ1-3, with D possibly matching TRBD1 (6 bases). The V end was cut by 6 bases, the J end by 10 bases, with 13 bases between. CDR3 length equals 12 residues. Per the germline V gene, CDR1 is MNHNS and CDR2 is SASEGT. The CDR3 region is CASSTQGRTIYF. In nucleotides, the CDR3 is TGTGCCAGCAGCACACAGGGTAGGACCATATATTTT.

The genes are TRBV27 and TRBJ1-6, with D unresolved. Trimming left V 5 bases short and J 4 bases short, with 15 bases between. The germline CDR1 and CDR2 sequences are MNHEY and SMNVEV (reference sequence). This CDR3 comprises 16 residues. In DNA, the CDR3 is TGTGCCAGCAGTACCGCCGACCTTACTTATAATTCACCCCTCCACTTT. Its protein is CASSTADLTYNSPLHF.

This chain uses TRBV5-1 with TRBJ2-1, with 8 bases fitting TRBD2. V was clipped by 4 bases and J by 6 bases; unmatched bases: 6. In germline, CDR1 is SGHRS, CDR2 YFSETQ. The CDR3 extends over 14 amino acids. The CDR3 loop is CASSERESGNEQFF. CDR3 DNA: TGCGCCAGCAGCGAGCGGGAGTCCGGCAATGAGCAGTTCTTC.

The V gene is TRBV6-4, the J gene TRBJ2-3, with 7 nucleotides matching TRBD1. With 4 bases clipped from V and 4 bases from J, the junction kept 5 bases outside the gene matches. The germline V gene has CDR1 MRHNA and CDR2 SNTAGT. CDR3 length: 14 amino acids. The CDR3 reads CASSAEGAADTQYF. In DNA, the CDR3 is TGTGCCAGCAGTGCTGAGGGGGCCGCAGATACGCAGTATTTT.

Only a few counts were recorded for this clone. The chain combines TRBV20-1 with TRBJ2-7; D is perhaps TRBD1 or TRBD2 (5 bases each). V lost 8 bases, J lost 5 bases, and 13 bases lay in between. Germline lookup yields CDR1 DFQATT and CDR2 SNEGSKA (reference sequence). This CDR3 has 11 amino acids. The CDR3 loop is CSSPRGHEQYF. In DNA, the CDR3 is TGCAGTTCTCCCCGGGGACACGAGCAGTACTTC.

The CDR3 DNA follows: TGTGCCAGTAAAGATTACACTGAAGCTTTCTTT. It translates to CASKDYTEAFF. This rearrangement joins TRBV19 to TRBJ1-1; D unresolved. Germline V gene lookup returns CDR1 LNHDA and CDR2 SQIVND (reference sequence). This CDR3 has 11 amino acids. V gave up 7 bases and J gave up 3 bases, with 6 bases separating them.

CDR3 in amino acids: CASSGLAGVVISYNEQFF. CDR3 bases: TGTGCCAGTAGTGGACTAGCGGGAGTTGTTATCTCCTACAATGAGCAGTTCTTC. The chain has TRBV19 and TRBJ2-1; TRBD2 matches 13 bases. With 5 bases clipped from V and 0 bases from J, the junction kept 7 bases outside the gene matches. The CDR3 has 18 residues. Germline assignment: CDR1 LNHDA and CDR2 SQIVND (reference sequence).

The gene calls are TRBV18 and TRBJ2-1; D might be TRBD2 (5 bases). Trimming shortened V by 0 bases and J by 7 bases, and 16 bases separated the two germline ends. The CDR3 consists of 16 residues. Germline CDR1 and CDR2: KGHSH and LQKENI. The CDR3 loop is CASSPPASRFFNEQFF. The CDR3 region has the DNA TGTGCCAGCTCACCACCGGCTAGCCGCTTTTTTAATGAGCAGTTCTTC. The full variable domain, rest sourced from reference TRBV18 and TRBJ2-1, is NAGVMQNPRHLVRRRGQEARLRCSPMKGHSHVYWYRQLPEEGLKFMVYLQKENIIDESGMPKERFSAEFPKEGPSILRIQQVVRGDSAAYFCASSPPASRFFNEQFFGPGTRLTVL.

This clone was picked up a small number of times. The chain carries TRBV7-9 and TRBJ2-5; no clear D gene. In germline, CDR1 is SEHNR, CDR2 FQNEAQ (reference sequence). Trimming pared 1 base from V and 10 bases from J, leaving 10 bases between. CDR3 length: 12 amino acids. CDR3 amino acids: CASSLEVVDQYF. The DNA for the CDR3 is TGTGCCAGCAGCTTAGAAGTGGTGGACCAGTACTTC.

The rearrangement uses TRBV18 and TRBJ1-2; TRBD1 aligns across 8 bases. With 6 bases clipped from V and 4 bases from J, the junction kept 7 bases outside the gene matches. In germline, CDR1 is KGHSH, CDR2 LQKENI. This CDR3 is 14 amino acids long. CDR3 amino acids: CASSEDRGPYGYTF. The CDR3 DNA is TGTGCCAGCTCCGAAGACAGGGGTCCCTATGGCTACACCTTC.

This clone was observed once. V and J are TRBV29-1 and TRBJ2-1, with 10 bases identical to TRBD2. CDR3 length: 14 amino acids. Germline values: CDR1 SQVTM, CDR2 ANQGSEA. J lost 0 bases, V lost 8 bases, and 4 bases had no gene match. In DNA, the CDR3 is TGCAGCACTAGCGGGAAGAGCTCCTACAATGAGCAGTTCTTC. As protein: CSTSGKSSYNEQFF.

The gene calls are TRBV5-1 and TRBJ2-7; 10 nucleotides align to TRBD1. This CDR3 has 16 residues. Germline CDR1 reads SGHRS; CDR2 reads YFSETQ. The V segment lost 0 bases and the J segment 9 bases; nucleotides outside the gene matches: 12. The CDR3 DNA reads as TGCGCCAGCAGCTTGGCCAACCCGGGACAGGGGACCGCGCAGTACTTC. Amino acids: CASSLANPGQGTAQYF.

The genes are TRBV2 and TRBJ2-3, with 15 nucleotides matching TRBD2. Looked up from germline, CDR1 is SNHLY and CDR2 is FYNNEI. This CDR3 comprises 21 residues. V was pared by 4 bases and J by 0 bases, with 14 bases of the junction left unmatched. CDR3 sequence reads: CASSAVRWTSGRDTSTDTQYF. In DNA form, the CDR3 reads TGTGCCAGCAGTGCTGTACGGTGGACTAGCGGGAGGGACACTAGCACAGATACGCAGTATTTT.

CDR3 bases: TGCGCCAGCAGTTTACAGGGGGAGGAGACCCAGTACTTC. It is translated as CASSLQGEETQYF. J is TRBJ2-5 and V is TRBV5-1, with 8 bases aligning to TRBD1. Trimming took 5 bases from V and 5 from J; bases not matched to a gene: 5. This CDR3 is built from 13 residues. From germline, CDR1 is SGHRS and CDR2 YFSETQ.